These 6 T cell receptor beta chains originate from one sample sequenced in a study of blood T cell repertoires in COVID-19. The protocol was immunoSEQ multiplex PCR, while the TCRdb copy is restricted to in-frame clones and leaves out a portion. The sample lists approximately 98,000 clones, over 65% occurring once. Material: peripheral blood. The receptor source for this set is a woman between 40 and 55 years old with acute or convalescent COVID-19.

CDR3 nucleotides: TGTGCCAGCAGCCCCCAGTGGGGGGAGACCAAAAACATTCAGTACTTC. As protein: CASSPQWGETKNIQYF. The chain links TRBV7-2 to TRBJ2-4; weak D call: TRBD2 (6 bases). This CDR3 has 16 residues. Germline CDR1 SGHTA, CDR2 FQGNSA. V lost 5 bases to trimming and J lost 2 bases, with 16 bases between them.

This rearrangement joins TRBV4-3 to TRBJ2-5; 7 nucleotides agree with TRBD1. Unmatched junction bases numbered 8, after V lost 0 bases and J lost 4 bases. CDR3 length: 16 amino acids. Germline values: CDR1 LGHNA, CDR2 YSLEER. CDR3 protein: CASSQDLPAGGETQYF. CDR3 coding DNA: TGCGCCAGCAGCCAAGATTTGCCGGCAGGGGGAGAGACCCAGTACTTC.

The V call is TRBV2, the J call TRBJ2-5; 7 bases are shared with TRBD2. There are 13 residues in the CDR3. V lost 7 bases and J lost 0; bases outside the gene matches: 2. Germline V lookup: CDR1 SNHLY, CDR2 FYNNEI. Here the CDR3 reads CASKGTNQETQYF. The CDR3 DNA follows: TGTGCCAGCAAAGGGACTAACCAAGAGACCCAGTACTTC.

The J gene is TRBJ2-1, the V gene TRBV7-2; D may be TRBD2 (5 bases). The CDR3 extends over 16 amino acids. The germline V gene has CDR1 SGHTA and CDR2 FQGNSA. Trimming stripped 1 base from V and 0 bases from J, with 10 bases between. The CDR3 loop is CASSLGLSASYNEQFF. The CDR3 nucleotides are TGTGCCAGCAGCTTAGGCCTTAGCGCCTCCTACAATGAGCAGTTCTTC.

The chain combines TRBV7-6 with TRBJ2-3, with 10 bases aligning to TRBD2. The CDR3 totals 15 residues. The V segment lost 5 bases and the J segment 3 bases; nucleotides outside the gene matches: 5. In germline, CDR1 is SGHVS, CDR2 FNYEAQ. The CDR3 region is CASSPTSGLTDTQYF. CDR3 DNA: TGTGCCAGCAGCCCGACTAGCGGGTTGACAGATACGCAGTATTTT.

CDR3 loop: CASSVANEPNYGYTF. CDR3 DNA sequence: TGTGCCAGCAGCGTAGCTAACGAGCCAAACTATGGCTACACCTTC. The chain recombines TRBV9 with TRBJ1-2; the D is unclear. This CDR3 is built from 15 residues. Trimming left V 0 bases short and J 2 bases short, with 11 bases between. Germline V CDR1 and CDR2: SGDLS, YYNGEE.